The 16 T cell receptor beta chains in this list originate from one sample, sequenced in a study of T cell responses to AZD1222 COVID-19 vaccine. The protocol was immunoSEQ multiplex PCR, while the TCRdb copy is restricted to in-frame clones and leaves out a portion. The table shows around 200,000 clones, with approximately 86% occurring only once. The input for sequencing was peripheral blood, taken on day 0 of AZD1222 vaccination. These receptor sequences come from an adult in good health.

A single count supports this clone. The CDR3 loop is CASSPTGQGYTDTQYF. As DNA, the CDR3 is TGTGCCAGCTCACCAACGGGACAGGGTTACACAGATACGCAGTATTTT. The chain is built from TRBV18 and TRBJ2-3, with 9 bases that match TRBD1. V was clipped by 2 bases and J by 2 bases; unmatched bases: 5. The CDR3 is made up of 16 amino acids. The germline CDR1 and CDR2 sequences are KGHSH and LQKENI.

This sequence joins TRBV5-1 and TRBJ1-3; 8 bases fit TRBD1. The CDR3 sequence is 15 residues long. The V gene's germline CDR1 is SGHRS and CDR2 YFSETQ. Unmatched junction bases numbered 6, after V lost 3 bases and J lost 4 bases. The CDR3 is CASSSGQGSGNTIYF. The CDR3 DNA reads TGCGCCAGCAGCTCAGGACAGGGTTCAGGAAACACCATATATTTT.

The V and J genes are TRBV5-1 and TRBJ1-2; D ambiguous. CDR3 size: 16 residues. V was cut by 0 bases and J by 8 bases, with 20 bases left in between. The germline CDR1 and CDR2 sequences are SGHRS and YFSETQ. The CDR3 DNA reads TGCGCCAGCAGCTTGGCCGGCGCAGACCTACTGCGAGGCTACACCTTC. Translating it yields CASSLAGADLLRGYTF.

The chain links TRBV7-9 to TRBJ2-5; D is possibly TRBD2 (5 bases). Germline lookup yields CDR1 SEHNR and CDR2 FQNEAQ (reference sequence). Trimming took 1 base from V and 4 from J, leaving 10 bases between them. CDR3 length equals 14 residues. CDR3 DNA: TGTGCCAGCAGCTTAGGGGTTCGGGGAGAGACCCAGTACTTC. Translated, it gives CASSLGVRGETQYF.

The gene calls are TRBV19 and TRBJ1-1; the match to TRBD1 covers 8 bases. Germline values: CDR1 LNHDA, CDR2 SQIVND (reference sequence). Trimming cost V 7 bases and J 1 base; bases outside gene matches: 5. This CDR3 region has 14 residues. CDR3 sequence: CASTTTGENTEAFF. CDR3 sequence (DNA): TGTGCCAGTACTACGACAGGGGAGAACACTGAAGCTTTCTTT.

The gene calls are TRBV6-5 and TRBJ1-2; D remains ambiguous. From germline, CDR1 is MNHEY and CDR2 SVGAGI. This CDR3 contains 14 residues. V was pared by 7 bases and J by 6 bases, with 18 bases between. The CDR3 here is CASKVGGRSNGYTF. The DNA of the CDR3 is TGTGCCAGCAAGGTTGGTGGCAGGTCCAATGGCTACACCTTC.

The chain carries TRBV10-2 and TRBJ2-5, with no clear D. V lost 6 bases, J lost 2 bases, and 13 bases lay in between. The CDR3 totals 14 residues. CDR1 and CDR2 from the germline V gene are WSHSY and SAAADI. CDR3 in DNA: TGCGCCAGCAGAGATCGGGCCCTTCAAGAGACCCAGTACTTC. Translation: CASRDRALQETQYF.

V usage is TRBV9 and J usage is TRBJ1-6; 8 bases agree with TRBD1. V dropped 0 bases and J dropped 9; count of bases not matched to a gene: 5. Germline V gives CDR1 SGDLS, CDR2 YYNGEE. CDR3 length equals 15 residues. CDR3 protein: CASSVGTGMGSPLHF. The CDR3, as DNA: TGTGCCAGCAGCGTAGGGACAGGGATGGGTTCACCCCTCCACTTT.

This clone came up a few times. This rearrangement joins TRBV6-5 to TRBJ1-2; 8 positions agree with TRBD1. Germline V gene lookup returns CDR1 MNHEY and CDR2 SVGAGI. The CDR3 totals 14 residues. V trimming: 6 bases; J trimming: 7 bases; junction bases outside the gene matches: 10. The CDR3 spells CASSGQGPTVGYTF. The CDR3 nucleotides are TGTGCCAGCAGCGGACAGGGACCAACTGTTGGCTACACCTTC.

This chain uses TRBV27 with TRBJ2-3; 9 positions agree with TRBD2. Unmatched junction bases numbered 6, after V lost 6 bases and J lost 2 bases. Germline assignment: CDR1 MNHEY and CDR2 SMNVEV (reference sequence). The CDR3 is made up of 15 amino acids. CDR3 coding DNA: TGTGCCAGCAGAAAACCTAGCGGGGCCACAGATACGCAGTATTTT. It specifies CASRKPSGATDTQYF.

V is TRBV7-2 and J is TRBJ2-3, with no clear D. V lost 3 bases, J lost 0 bases, and 7 bases lay in between. This CDR3 contains 14 residues. From germline, CDR1 is SGHTA and CDR2 FQGNSA. The CDR3 DNA reads TGTGCCAGCAGCTTTTGGTCTAGCACAGATACGCAGTATTTT. Protein sequence: CASSFWSSTDTQYF.

The chain uses TRBV27 and TRBJ1-4; 7 bases fit TRBD1. Germline V CDR1 and CDR2: MNHEY, SMNVEV (reference sequence). This CDR3 contains 14 residues. J lost 3 bases, V lost 5 bases, and 3 bases had no gene match. Here the CDR3 reads CASSPTGPNEKLFF. CDR3 in DNA: TGTGCCAGCAGTCCGACAGGGCCTAATGAAAAACTGTTTTTT.

The chain joins TRBV6-1 to TRBJ1-4, with D maybe TRBD1 (5 bases). Looked up from germline, CDR1 is MNHNS and CDR2 is SASEGT. Trimming took off 4 bases at V and 8 bases at J, with 8 bases between the two ends. The length of the CDR3 is 12 residues. Here the CDR3 reads CASSAAGEKLFF. The CDR3 DNA follows: TGTGCCAGCAGTGCAGCAGGGGAAAAACTGTTTTTT.

This clone was counted only a few times. CDR3 bases: TGTGCCAGCAGTTACCCGGACAGGGGGCGAGCTTTCTTT. Translated, it gives CASSYPDRGRAFF. The chain couples TRBV6-5 to TRBJ1-1, with 11 bases matching TRBD1. V lost 2 bases to trimming and J lost 10 bases; unmatched junction nucleotides: 3. Germline assignment: CDR1 MNHEY and CDR2 SVGAGI. The CDR3 is 13 amino acids.

The chain links TRBV28 to TRBJ1-5, with unresolved D. Germline V gives CDR1 MDHEN, CDR2 SYDVKM. The CDR3 is 11 amino acids. V lost 1 base, J lost 9 bases, and 4 bases lay in between. CDR3 protein: CASSLSGPQHF. CDR3 nucleotides: TGTGCCAGCAGTTTATCTGGGCCCCAGCATTTT.

The gene calls are TRBV7-3 and TRBJ1-1; D gene ambiguous. The CDR3 consists of 13 residues. Germline V gene sequence: CDR1 SGHTA, CDR2 FQGTGA. V was shortened by 4 bases and J by 4 bases, with 10 bases between the two germline ends. The CDR3 nucleotides are TGTGCCAGCAGCTCCGGGGAGATCACTGAAGCTTTCTTT. This translates into CASSSGEITEAFF.